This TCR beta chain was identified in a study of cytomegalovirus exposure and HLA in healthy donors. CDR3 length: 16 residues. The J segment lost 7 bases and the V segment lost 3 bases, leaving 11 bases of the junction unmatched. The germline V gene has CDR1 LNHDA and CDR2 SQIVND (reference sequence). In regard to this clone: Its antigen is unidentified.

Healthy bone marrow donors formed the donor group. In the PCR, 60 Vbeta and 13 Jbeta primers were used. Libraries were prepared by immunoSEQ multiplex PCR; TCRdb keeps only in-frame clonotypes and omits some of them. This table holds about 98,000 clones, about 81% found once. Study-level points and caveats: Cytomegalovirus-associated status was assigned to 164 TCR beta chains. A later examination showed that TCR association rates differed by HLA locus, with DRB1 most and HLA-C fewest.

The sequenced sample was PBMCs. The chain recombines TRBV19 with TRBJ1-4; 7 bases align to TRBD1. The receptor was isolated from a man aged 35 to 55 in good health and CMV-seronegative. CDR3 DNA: TGTGCCAGTAGTATGCCAGGGGGGTATTCGGGTGAAAAACTGTTTTTT. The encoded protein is CASSMPGGYSGEKLFF. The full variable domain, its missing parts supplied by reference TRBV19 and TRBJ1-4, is DGGITQSPKYLFRKEGQNVTLSCEQNLNHDAMYWYRQDPGQGLRLIYYSQIVNDFQKGDIAEGYSVSREKKESFPLTVTSAQKNPTAFYLCASSMPGGYSGEKLFFGSGTQLSVL.